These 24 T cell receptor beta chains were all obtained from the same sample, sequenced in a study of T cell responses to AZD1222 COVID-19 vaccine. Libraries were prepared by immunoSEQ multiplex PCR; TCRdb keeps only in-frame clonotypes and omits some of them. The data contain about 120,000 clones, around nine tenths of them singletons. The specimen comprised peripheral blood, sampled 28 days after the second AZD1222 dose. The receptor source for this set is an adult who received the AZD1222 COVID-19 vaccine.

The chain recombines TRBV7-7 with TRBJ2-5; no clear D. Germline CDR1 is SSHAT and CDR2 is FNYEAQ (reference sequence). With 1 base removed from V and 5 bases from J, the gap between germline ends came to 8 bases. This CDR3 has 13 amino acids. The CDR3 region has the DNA TGTGCCAGCAGCTTAGACCGCCGGGAGACCCAGTACTTC. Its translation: CASSLDRRETQYF.

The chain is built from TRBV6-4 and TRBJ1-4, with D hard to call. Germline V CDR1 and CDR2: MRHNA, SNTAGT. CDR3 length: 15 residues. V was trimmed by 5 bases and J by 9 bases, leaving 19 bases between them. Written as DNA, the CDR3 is TGTGCCAGCAGTCAAAGACCGATAGTAGGGAAAAAACTGTTTTTT. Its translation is CASSQRPIVGKKLFF.

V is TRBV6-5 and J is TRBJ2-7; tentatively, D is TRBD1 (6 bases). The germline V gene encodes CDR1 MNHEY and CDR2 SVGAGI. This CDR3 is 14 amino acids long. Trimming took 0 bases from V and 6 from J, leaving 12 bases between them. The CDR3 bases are TGTGCCAGCAGTTACTCGGGACATCTGGCCGAGCAGTACTTC. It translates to CASSYSGHLAEQYF.

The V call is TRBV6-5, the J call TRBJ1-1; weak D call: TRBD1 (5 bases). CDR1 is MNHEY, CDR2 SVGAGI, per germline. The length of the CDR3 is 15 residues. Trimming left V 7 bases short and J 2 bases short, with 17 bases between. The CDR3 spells CASTFQGKGNTEAFF. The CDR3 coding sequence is TGTGCCAGCACTTTTCAGGGAAAGGGTAACACTGAAGCTTTCTTT.

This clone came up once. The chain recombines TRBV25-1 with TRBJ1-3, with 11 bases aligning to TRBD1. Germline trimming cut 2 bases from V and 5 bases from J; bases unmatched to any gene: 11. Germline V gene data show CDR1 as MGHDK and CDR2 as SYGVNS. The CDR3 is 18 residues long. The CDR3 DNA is TGTGCCAGCAGTGAAGCCGGGACAGGGGGATACGGGAGAAACACCATATATTTT. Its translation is CASSEAGTGGYGRNTIYF.

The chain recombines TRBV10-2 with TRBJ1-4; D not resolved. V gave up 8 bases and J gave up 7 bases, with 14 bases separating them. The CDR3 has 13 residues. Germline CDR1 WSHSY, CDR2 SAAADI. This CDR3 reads CASQAGNVEKLFF. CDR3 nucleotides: TGCGCCAGCCAGGCGGGGAACGTTGAAAAACTGTTTTTT.

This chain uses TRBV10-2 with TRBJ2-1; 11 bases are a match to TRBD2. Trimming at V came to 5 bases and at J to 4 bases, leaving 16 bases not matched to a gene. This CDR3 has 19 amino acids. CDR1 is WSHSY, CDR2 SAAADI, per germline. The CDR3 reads CASSRTSGPTQRGYNEQFF. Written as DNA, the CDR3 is TGCGCCAGCAGTAGGACTAGCGGGCCGACTCAAAGGGGTTACAATGAGCAGTTCTTC.

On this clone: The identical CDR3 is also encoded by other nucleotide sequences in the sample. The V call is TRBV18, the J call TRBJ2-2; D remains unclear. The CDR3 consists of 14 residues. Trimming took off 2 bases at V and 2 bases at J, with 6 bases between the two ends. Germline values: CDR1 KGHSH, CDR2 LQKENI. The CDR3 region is CASSPSTNTGELFF. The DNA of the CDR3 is TGTGCCAGCTCACCATCCACAAACACCGGGGAGCTGTTTTTT.

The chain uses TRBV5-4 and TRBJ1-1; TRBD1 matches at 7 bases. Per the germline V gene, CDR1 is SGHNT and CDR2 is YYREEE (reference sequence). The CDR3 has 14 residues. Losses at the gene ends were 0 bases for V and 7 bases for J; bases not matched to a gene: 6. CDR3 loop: CASSLGQGMIEAFF. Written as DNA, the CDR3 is TGTGCCAGCAGCTTGGGACAGGGCATGATTGAAGCTTTCTTT.

DNA of the CDR3: TGTGCCAGCAGCGCTCAGGGAGGAGACACTGAAGCTTTCTTT. Its protein is CASSAQGGDTEAFF. The chain recombines TRBV9 with TRBJ1-1; D possibly corresponds to TRBD1 (5 bases). This CDR3 contains 14 residues. The V gene lost 3 bases and the J gene lost 3 bases, with 12 bases spanning the gap. Germline-derived CDR1 and CDR2 are SGDLS and YYNGEE.

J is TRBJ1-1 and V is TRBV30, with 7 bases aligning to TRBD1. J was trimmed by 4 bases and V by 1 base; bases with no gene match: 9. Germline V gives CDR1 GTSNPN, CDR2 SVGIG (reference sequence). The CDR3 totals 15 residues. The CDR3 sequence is CAWSAGQGVITEAFF. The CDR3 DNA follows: TGTGCCTGGAGTGCGGGGCAGGGGGTGATCACTGAAGCTTTCTTT.

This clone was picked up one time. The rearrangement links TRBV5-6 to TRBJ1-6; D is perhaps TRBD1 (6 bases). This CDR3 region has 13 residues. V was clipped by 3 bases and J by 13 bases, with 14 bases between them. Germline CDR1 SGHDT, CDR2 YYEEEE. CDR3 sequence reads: CASSSIQGGPLHF. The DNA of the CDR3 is TGTGCCAGCAGCTCAATACAGGGTGGTCCCCTCCACTTT.

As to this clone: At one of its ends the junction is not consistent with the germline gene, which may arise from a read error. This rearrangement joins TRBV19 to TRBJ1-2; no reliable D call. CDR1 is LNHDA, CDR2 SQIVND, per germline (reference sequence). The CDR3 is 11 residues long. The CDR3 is CASSMHYGHTF. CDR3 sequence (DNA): TGTGCCAGTAGTATGCACTATGGCCACACCTTC.

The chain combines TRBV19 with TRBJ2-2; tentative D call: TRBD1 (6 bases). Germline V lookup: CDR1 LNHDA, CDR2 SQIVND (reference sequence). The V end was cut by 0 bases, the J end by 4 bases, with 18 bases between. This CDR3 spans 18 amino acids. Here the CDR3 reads CASSIDLAGVLRTGELFF. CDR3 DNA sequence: TGTGCCAGTAGTATAGATCTGGCAGGGGTCTTACGCACCGGGGAGCTGTTTTTT.

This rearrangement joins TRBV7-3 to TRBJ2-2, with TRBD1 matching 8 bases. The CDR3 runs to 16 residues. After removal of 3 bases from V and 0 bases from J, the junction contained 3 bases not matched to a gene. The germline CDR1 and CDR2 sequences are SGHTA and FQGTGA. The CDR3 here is CASSFTGGSNTGELFF. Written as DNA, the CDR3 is TGTGCCAGCAGCTTTACAGGGGGTTCGAACACCGGGGAGCTGTTTTTT.

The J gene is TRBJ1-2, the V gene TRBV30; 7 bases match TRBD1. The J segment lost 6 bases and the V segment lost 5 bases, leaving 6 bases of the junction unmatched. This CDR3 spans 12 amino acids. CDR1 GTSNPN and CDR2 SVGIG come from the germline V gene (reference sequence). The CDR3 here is CAWSRDSDGYTF. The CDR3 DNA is TGTGCCTGGTCCAGGGACAGTGATGGCTACACCTTC.

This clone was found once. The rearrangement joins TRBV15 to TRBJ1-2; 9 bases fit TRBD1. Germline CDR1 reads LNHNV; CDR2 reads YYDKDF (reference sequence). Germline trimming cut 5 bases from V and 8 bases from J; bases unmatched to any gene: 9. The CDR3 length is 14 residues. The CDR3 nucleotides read TGTGCCACCAGCCCGGACAGGGGTACGCGCGGCTACACCTTC. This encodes CATSPDRGTRGYTF.

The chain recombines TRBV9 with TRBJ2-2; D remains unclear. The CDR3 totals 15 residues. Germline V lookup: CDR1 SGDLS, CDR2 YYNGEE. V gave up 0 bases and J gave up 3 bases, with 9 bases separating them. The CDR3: CASSVARGHTGELFF. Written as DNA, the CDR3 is TGTGCCAGCAGCGTAGCGCGCGGCCACACCGGGGAGCTGTTTTTT.

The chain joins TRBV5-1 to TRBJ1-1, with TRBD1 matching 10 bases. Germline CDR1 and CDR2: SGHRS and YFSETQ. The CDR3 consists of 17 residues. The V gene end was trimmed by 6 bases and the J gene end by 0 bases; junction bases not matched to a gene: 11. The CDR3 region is CASNSRGQGEMNTEAFF. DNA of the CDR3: TGCGCCAGCAACTCCCGCGGACAGGGGGAAATGAACACTGAAGCTTTCTTT. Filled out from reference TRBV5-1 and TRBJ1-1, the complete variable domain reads KAGVTQTPRYLIKTRGQQVTLSCSPISGHRSVSWYQQTPGQGLQFLFEYFSETQRNKGNFPGRFSGRQFSNSRSEMNVSTLELGDSALYLCASNSRGQGEMNTEAFFGQGTRLTVV.

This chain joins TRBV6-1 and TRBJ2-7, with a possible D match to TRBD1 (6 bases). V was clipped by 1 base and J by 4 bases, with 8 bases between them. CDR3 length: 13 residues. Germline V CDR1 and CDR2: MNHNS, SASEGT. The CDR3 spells CASSEVGAYEQYF. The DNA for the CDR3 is TGTGCCAGCAGTGAAGTGGGGGCGTACGAGCAGTACTTC.

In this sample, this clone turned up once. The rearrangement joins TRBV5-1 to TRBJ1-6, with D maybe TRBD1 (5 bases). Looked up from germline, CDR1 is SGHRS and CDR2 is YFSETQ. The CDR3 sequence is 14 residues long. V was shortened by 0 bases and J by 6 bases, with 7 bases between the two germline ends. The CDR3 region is CASSLGQPNSPLHF. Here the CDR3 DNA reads TGCGCCAGCAGCTTGGGACAGCCTAATTCACCCCTCCACTTT.

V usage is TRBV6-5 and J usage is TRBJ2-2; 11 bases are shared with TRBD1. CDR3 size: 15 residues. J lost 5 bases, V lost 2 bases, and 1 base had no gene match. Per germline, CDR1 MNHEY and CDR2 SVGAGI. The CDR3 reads CASSYGTGGTGELFF. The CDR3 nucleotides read TGTGCCAGCAGTTACGGGACAGGGGGGACCGGGGAGCTGTTTTTT.

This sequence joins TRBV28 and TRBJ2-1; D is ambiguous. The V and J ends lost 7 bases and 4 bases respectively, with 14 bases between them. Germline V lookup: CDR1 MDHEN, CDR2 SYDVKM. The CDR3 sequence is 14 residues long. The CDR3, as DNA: TGTGCCAGCACTCTAAATTCCCCTTACAATGAGCAGTTCTTC. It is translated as CASTLNSPYNEQFF.

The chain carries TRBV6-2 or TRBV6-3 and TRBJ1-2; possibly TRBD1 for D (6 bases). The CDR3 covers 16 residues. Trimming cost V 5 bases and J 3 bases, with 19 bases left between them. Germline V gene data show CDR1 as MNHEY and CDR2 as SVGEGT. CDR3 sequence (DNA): TGTGCCAGCAGTCAAACCGATACGGGACATCACTATGGCTACACCTTC. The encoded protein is CASSQTDTGHHYGYTF.